What follows are 4 T cell receptor beta chains derived from one specimen sequenced in a study of vaccination effects on CD4 cells after COVID-19. Here immunoSEQ multiplex PCR was the method, and the copy in TCRdb shows in-frame clones only, minus some. Of tens of thousands of clones in the sample, roughly 70% were seen once. The ViraFEST assay expanded antigen-specific CD4+ T cells with viral peptide pools before sequencing. When around 10 days of culture had elapsed, CD4+ T cells were isolated. Participants each got two BNT162b2 or mRNA-1273 vaccine doses. These receptors are not linked to any known antigen. The source was CD4+ T cells from PBMCs cultured with SARS-CoV-2 spike peptides, collected after COVID-19 vaccination. These receptor sequences come from a human donor who received a COVID-19 vaccine.

The chain recombines TRBV27 with TRBJ1-1; D uncertain. V gave up 5 bases and J gave up 0 bases, with 25 bases separating them. CDR3 length: 19 amino acids. CDR1 is MNHEY and CDR2 is SMNVEV in the germline V gene (reference sequence). The CDR3 protein is CASSRRDLAERGMNTEAFF. The CDR3 DNA reads as TGTGCCAGCAGTCGGCGGGATCTAGCCGAACGTGGTATGAACACTGAAGCTTTCTTT.

Comment on this clone: The same CDR3 arises from other DNA sequences in this sample as well. The CDR3 region has the DNA TGTGCCAGCAGCTTAGACAGGGGAGGCAATCAGCCCCAGCATTTT. Protein: CASSLDRGGNQPQHF. This rearrangement joins TRBV11-2 to TRBJ1-5, with D tentatively TRBD1 (6 bases). Germline V gene sequence: CDR1 SGHAT, CDR2 FQNNGV. This CDR3 spans 15 amino acids. V was clipped by 0 bases and J by 2 bases, with 8 bases between them. The whole variable domain, filled in from reference TRBV11-2 and TRBJ1-5, reads EAGVAQSPRYKIIEKRQSVAFWCNPISGHATLYWYQQILGQGPKLLIQFQNNGVVDDSQLPKDRFSAERLKGVDSTLKIQPAKLEDSAVYLCASSLDRGGNQPQHFGDGTRLSIL.

CDR3 nucleotide sequence: TGTGCCAGCAGCCAAGATTTGCGTAGCAATCAGCCCCAGCATTTT. Translation gives CASSQDLRSNQPQHF. The chain is built from TRBV4-2 and TRBJ1-5, with no clear D. Germline values: CDR1 LGHNA, CDR2 YNFKEQ. This CDR3 is 15 amino acids long. Trimming pared 0 bases from V and 0 bases from J, leaving 6 bases between.

The rearrangement links TRBV4-2 to TRBJ1-4; D perhaps matches TRBD1 (6 bases). Trimming left V 8 bases short and J 1 base short, with 11 bases between. Germline V gene data show CDR1 as LGHNA and CDR2 as YNFKEQ. CDR3 size: 14 residues. The CDR3 sequence is CASSEGGTNEKLFF. The CDR3 bases are TGTGCCAGCTCTGAGGGGGGAACTAATGAAAAACTGTTTTTT.